The rows below give T cell receptor beta chains drawn from one sample of a study of cytomegalovirus exposure and HLA in healthy donors. Profiling relied on immunoSEQ multiplex PCR, and the TCRdb table lists in-frame clones only, not all of them. The sample lists fewer than 200,000 clones, around 74% occurring once. Source material: PBMCs. The source is a female donor in good health and CMV-seronegative. Both conserved end residues are trimmed from each CDR3.

V gene	J gene	CDR3 protein
TRBV5-1	TRBJ2-2	ASSLKISGSYTGELF
TRBV30	TRBJ1-5	AWSSRENQPQH
TRBV6-6	TRBJ1-2	ASSFPSGTVYGYT
TRBV5-1	TRBJ2-6	ASSLGYSGGANGLT
TRBV29-1	TRBJ1-2	SAPLNADGYT
TRBV4-1	TRBJ2-5	ASSQDPAGGRGVETQY
TRBV2	TRBJ1-1	ASQIIGVGTEAF
TRBV5-1	TRBJ1-1	ASSFNAVWDTEAF
TRBV29-1	TRBJ1-2	SGWGGGYT
TRBV21-1	TRBJ2-3	ASSKAPSGKDTQY
TRBV2	TRBJ2-7	ASGRDRGEQY
TRBV4-2	TRBJ2-7	ASSQVSSEQY
TRBV6-1	TRBJ2-7	ASSIRDRVREQY
TRBV7-9	TRBJ1-2	ASSPLSDRALPYGYT